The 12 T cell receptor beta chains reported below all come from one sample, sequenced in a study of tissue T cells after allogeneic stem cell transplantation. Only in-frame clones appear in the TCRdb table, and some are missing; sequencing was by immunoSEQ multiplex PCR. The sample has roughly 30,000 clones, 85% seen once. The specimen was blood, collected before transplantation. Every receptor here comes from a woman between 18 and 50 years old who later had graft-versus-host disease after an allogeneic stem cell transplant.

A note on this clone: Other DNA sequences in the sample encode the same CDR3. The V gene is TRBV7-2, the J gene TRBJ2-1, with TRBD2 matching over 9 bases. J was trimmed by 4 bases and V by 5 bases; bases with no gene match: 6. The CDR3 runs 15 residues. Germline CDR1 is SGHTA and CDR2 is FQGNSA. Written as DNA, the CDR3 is TGTGCCAGCAGCGCGACTAGCGGACCTTACAATGAGCAGTTCTTC. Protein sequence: CASSATSGPYNEQFF.

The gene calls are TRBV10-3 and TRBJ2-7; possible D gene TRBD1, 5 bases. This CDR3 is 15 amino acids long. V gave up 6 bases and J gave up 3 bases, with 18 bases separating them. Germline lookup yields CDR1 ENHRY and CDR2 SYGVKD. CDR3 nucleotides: TGTGCCATCAGCCATTTTCCGGACATACACTACGAGCAGTACTTC. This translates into CAISHFPDIHYEQYF.

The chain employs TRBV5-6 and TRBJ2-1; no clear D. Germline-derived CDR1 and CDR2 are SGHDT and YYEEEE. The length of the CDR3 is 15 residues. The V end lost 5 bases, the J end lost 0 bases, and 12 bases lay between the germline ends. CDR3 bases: TGTGCCAGCAGATTTGACTGGAGCTCCTACAATGAGCAGTTCTTC. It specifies CASRFDWSSYNEQFF.

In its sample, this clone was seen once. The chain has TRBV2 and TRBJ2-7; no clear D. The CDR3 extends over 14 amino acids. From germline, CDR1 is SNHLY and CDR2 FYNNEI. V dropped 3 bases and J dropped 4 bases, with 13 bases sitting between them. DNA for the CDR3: TGTGCCAGCAGTGAGGTCCCGGGTGGTTACGAGCAGTACTTC. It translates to CASSEVPGGYEQYF.

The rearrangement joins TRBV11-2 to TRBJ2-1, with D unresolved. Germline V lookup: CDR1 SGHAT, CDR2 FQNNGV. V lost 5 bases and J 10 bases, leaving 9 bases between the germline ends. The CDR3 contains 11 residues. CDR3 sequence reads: CASSLNWEQFF. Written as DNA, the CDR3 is TGTGCCAGCAGCCTGAACTGGGAGCAGTTCTTC.

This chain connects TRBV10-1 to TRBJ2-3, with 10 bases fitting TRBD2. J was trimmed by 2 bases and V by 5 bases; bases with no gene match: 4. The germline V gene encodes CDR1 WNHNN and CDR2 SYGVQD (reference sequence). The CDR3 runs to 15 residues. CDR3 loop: CASSLAGASTDTQYF. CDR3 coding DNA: TGCGCCAGCAGTCTAGCGGGAGCGTCCACAGATACGCAGTATTTT.

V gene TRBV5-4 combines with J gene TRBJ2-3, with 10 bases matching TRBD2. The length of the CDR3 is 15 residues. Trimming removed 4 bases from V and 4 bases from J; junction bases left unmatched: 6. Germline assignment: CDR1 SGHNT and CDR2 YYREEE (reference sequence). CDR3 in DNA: TGTGCCAGCAGCGCCTCTAGCGGGAGCTCAGATACGCAGTATTTT. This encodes CASSASSGSSDTQYF.

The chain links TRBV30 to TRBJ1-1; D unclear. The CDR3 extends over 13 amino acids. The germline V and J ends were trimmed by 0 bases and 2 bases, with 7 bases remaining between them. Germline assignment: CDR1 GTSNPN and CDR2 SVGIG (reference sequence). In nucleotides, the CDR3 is TGTGCCTGGAGTGTACGGGGAAACACTGAAGCTTTCTTT. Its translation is CAWSVRGNTEAFF.

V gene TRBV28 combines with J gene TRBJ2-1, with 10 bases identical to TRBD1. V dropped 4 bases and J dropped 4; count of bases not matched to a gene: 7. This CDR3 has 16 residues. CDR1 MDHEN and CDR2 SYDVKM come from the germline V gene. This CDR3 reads CASSSRQGAHYNEQFF. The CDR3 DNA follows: TGTGCCAGCAGTTCCCGACAGGGGGCGCATTACAATGAGCAGTTCTTC.

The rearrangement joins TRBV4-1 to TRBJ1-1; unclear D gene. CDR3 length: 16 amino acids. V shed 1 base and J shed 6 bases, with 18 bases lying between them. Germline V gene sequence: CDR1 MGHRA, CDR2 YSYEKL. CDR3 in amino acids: CASSQVSGPAGAEAFF. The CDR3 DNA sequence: TGCGCCAGCAGCCAAGTGTCCGGCCCGGCGGGTGCTGAAGCTTTCTTT.

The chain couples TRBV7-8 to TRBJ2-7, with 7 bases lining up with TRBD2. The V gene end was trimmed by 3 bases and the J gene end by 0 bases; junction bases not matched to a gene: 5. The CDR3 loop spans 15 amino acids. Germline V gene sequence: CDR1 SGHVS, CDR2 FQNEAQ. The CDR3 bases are TGTGCCAGCAGCTTGGGCCGGGAGGCCTCCTACGAGCAGTACTTC. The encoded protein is CASSLGREASYEQYF.

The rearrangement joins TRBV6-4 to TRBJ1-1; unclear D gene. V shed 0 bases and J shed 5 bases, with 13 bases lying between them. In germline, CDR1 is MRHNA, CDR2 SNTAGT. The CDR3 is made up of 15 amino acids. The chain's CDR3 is CASSDSFGERTEAFF. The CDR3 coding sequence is TGTGCCAGCAGTGACTCTTTTGGGGAGAGAACTGAAGCTTTCTTT.